This T cell receptor beta chain was profiled in a study of blood T cell repertoires in COVID-19. This clone was counted only a few times. The germline V gene encodes CDR1 PRHDT and CDR2 FYEKMQ (reference sequence). Trimming shortened V by 5 bases and J by 9 bases, and 15 bases separated the two germline ends. The CDR3 is 13 amino acids. The repertoire was sequenced with immunoSEQ multiplex PCR; TCRdb's copy has only in-frame clones and lacks some. The sample has about 140,000 clones, about 83% seen once; the top ten hold more than 3.5%. This TCR came from a woman in her 40s with acute or convalescent COVID-19. V usage is TRBV13 and J usage is TRBJ2-3; a possible D gene is TRBD2 (6 bases). Sequencing was carried out using peripheral blood. The DNA of the CDR3 is TGTGCCAGCAGCCAAAAGGGACTCGGGACGCAGTATTTT. It specifies CASSQKGLGTQYF.